A selection of T cell receptor beta chains follows, all from one sample in a study of blood T cells in healthy people across ages. MiXCR, run by TCRdb on the 5' RACE reads, gives a single entry per CDR3 protein. The sample records 650,000 to 1,000,000 distinct CDR3 sequences, 35% to 40% being singletons. Source material: blood. The receptors stem from a man aged 18 to 29 in good health. Both conserved end residues are part of each CDR3. The D gene is left open where the match is weak. Clone sizes are given selectively: once, few, many, or a class where the clone is expanded.

cdr3_length: 14; v_call: TRBV3-1; clone_size: NA; d_call: NA; j_call: TRBJ2-3; cdr3_nt: TGTGCCAGCAGCCAAGGACAGTACACAGATACGCAGTATTTT; cdr3_aa: CASSQGQYTDTQYF
cdr3_length: 13; v_call: TRBV6-2/TRBV6-3; clone_size: few; d_call: NA; j_call: TRBJ1-1; cdr3_nt: TGTGCCAGCATCCGCAGGGAAAACACTGAAGCTTTCTTT; cdr3_aa: CASIRRENTEAFF
cdr3_length: 18; v_call: TRBV4-3; clone_size: once; d_call: NA; j_call: TRBJ2-1; cdr3_nt: TGCGCCAGCAGCCAATCGGGCGCTAGTGTACCGAAGAACAATGAGCAGTTCTTC; cdr3_aa: CASSQSGASVPKNNEQFF
cdr3_length: 16; v_call: TRBV28; clone_size: few; d_call: NA; j_call: TRBJ1-5; cdr3_nt: TGTGCCAGCAGTACCCTTTCGGGGTATAGCAATCAGCCCCAGCATTTT; cdr3_aa: CASSTLSGYSNQPQHF
cdr3_length: 14; v_call: TRBV30; clone_size: NA; d_call: NA; j_call: TRBJ2-5; cdr3_nt: TGTGCCTGGAGTGTCCGGGACTACCAAGAGACCCAGTACTTC; cdr3_aa: CAWSVRDYQETQYF
cdr3_length: 14; v_call: TRBV29-1; clone_size: NA; d_call: TRBD1; j_call: TRBJ1-1; cdr3_nt: TGCAGCGTGGGGAATCGACAGGGTTTCACTGAAGCTTTCTTT; cdr3_aa: CSVGNRQGFTEAFF
cdr3_length: 16; v_call: TRBV4-2; clone_size: few; d_call: NA; j_call: TRBJ2-2; cdr3_nt: TGTGCCAGCAGCCAAGTGGGCTGGTCGAACACCGGGGAGCTGTTTTTT; cdr3_aa: CASSQVGWSNTGELFF
cdr3_length: 13; v_call: TRBV20-1; clone_size: NA; d_call: NA; j_call: TRBJ2-5; cdr3_nt: TGCAGTGCTCCCGGGCCGTTGAGGGAGACCCAGTACTTC; cdr3_aa: CSAPGPLRETQYF
cdr3_length: 15; v_call: TRBV7-9; clone_size: few; d_call: NA; j_call: TRBJ1-1; cdr3_nt: TGTGCCAGCAGCCCCCTCCTGGGAGAGGGTTCTGAAGCTTTCTTT; cdr3_aa: CASSPLLGEGSEAFF
cdr3_length: 15; v_call: TRBV10-3; clone_size: NA; d_call: TRBD2; j_call: TRBJ2-1; cdr3_nt: TGTGCCACCCGAGGTCGGCGGGGGGCTCACAATGAGCAGTTCTTC; cdr3_aa: CATRGRRGAHNEQFF
cdr3_length: 12; v_call: TRBV10-3; clone_size: NA; d_call: NA; j_call: TRBJ2-7; cdr3_nt: TGTGCCATCAGTGAGTCGAGCAGGGAGCAGTACTTC; cdr3_aa: CAISESSREQYF
cdr3_length: 14; v_call: TRBV20-1; clone_size: NA; d_call: NA; j_call: TRBJ1-1; cdr3_nt: TGCAGTGCTAGGACGGGACTTTTGAACACTGAAGCTTTCTTT; cdr3_aa: CSARTGLLNTEAFF
cdr3_length: 15; v_call: TRBV7-2; clone_size: NA; d_call: NA; j_call: TRBJ2-5; cdr3_nt: TGTGCCAGCAGACGCGATAGAGGGGTAACAGAGACCCAGTACTTC; cdr3_aa: CASRRDRGVTETQYF
cdr3_length: 13; v_call: TRBV11-2; clone_size: many; d_call: NA; j_call: TRBJ2-1; cdr3_nt: TGTGCCAGCAGCTTATCGCTTTACAATGAGCAGTTCTTC; cdr3_aa: CASSLSLYNEQFF
cdr3_length: 14; v_call: TRBV29-1; clone_size: NA; d_call: NA; j_call: TRBJ2-1; cdr3_nt: TGCAGCCTGGTATGGACGAACCAACAAGAGACCCAGTTCTTC; cdr3_aa: CSLVWTNQQETQFF
cdr3_length: 12; v_call: TRBV2; clone_size: few; d_call: NA; j_call: TRBJ1-2; cdr3_nt: TGTGCCAGCTCAGGAGCTAACTATGGCTACACCTTC; cdr3_aa: CASSGANYGYTF
cdr3_length: 13; v_call: TRBV6-6; clone_size: NA; d_call: NA; j_call: TRBJ1-5; cdr3_nt: TGTGCCAGCAGTTACGTGGGTAATCAGCCCCAGCATTTT; cdr3_aa: CASSYVGNQPQHF
cdr3_length: 16; v_call: TRBV7-3; clone_size: NA; d_call: NA; j_call: TRBJ1-2; cdr3_nt: TGTGCCAGCAGCTCTCAGGGGCGGCTGGGTAACTATGGCTACACCTTC; cdr3_aa: CASSSQGRLGNYGYTF
cdr3_length: 18; v_call: TRBV11-2; clone_size: many; d_call: NA; j_call: TRBJ2-1; cdr3_nt: TGTGCCAGCAGCCTTCCCCCACAGTTATTCAGCTCCTACAATGAGCAGTTCTTC; cdr3_aa: CASSLPPQLFSSYNEQFF
cdr3_length: 14; v_call: TRBV14; clone_size: many; d_call: TRBD1; j_call: TRBJ1-6; cdr3_nt: TGTGCCAGCAGCCAACCGGGACAGAATTCACCCCTCCACTTT; cdr3_aa: CASSQPGQNSPLHF
cdr3_length: 15; v_call: TRBV25-1; clone_size: few; d_call: NA; j_call: TRBJ1-4; cdr3_nt: TGTGCCAGCAGTCCGTTTTCGGCCCCTAATGAAAAACTGTTTTTT; cdr3_aa: CASSPFSAPNEKLFF
cdr3_length: 12; v_call: TRBV27; clone_size: few; d_call: NA; j_call: TRBJ2-3; cdr3_nt: TGTGCCACGCGTCTCGGCGCAGATACGCAGTATTTT; cdr3_aa: CATRLGADTQYF
cdr3_length: 17; v_call: TRBV12-3/TRBV12-4; clone_size: NA; d_call: TRBD2; j_call: TRBJ2-3; cdr3_nt: TGTGCCAGCAGTTTAGGCCCGGGACTAGTGAGCGCAGATACGCAGTATTTT; cdr3_aa: CASSLGPGLVSADTQYF
cdr3_length: 15; v_call: TRBV7-3; clone_size: NA; d_call: TRBD2; j_call: TRBJ2-3; cdr3_nt: TGTGCCAGCAGCTTAATGGCGGGGGAGTCAGATACGCAGTATTTT; cdr3_aa: CASSLMAGESDTQYF
cdr3_length: 14; v_call: TRBV4-3; clone_size: NA; d_call: NA; j_call: TRBJ2-5; cdr3_nt: TGCGCCAGCAGCCAAGATACTAGCCGAGAGACCCAGTACTTC; cdr3_aa: CASSQDTSRETQYF
cdr3_length: 13; v_call: TRBV5-1; clone_size: few; d_call: TRBD1; j_call: TRBJ1-2; cdr3_nt: TGCGCCAGCAGCCGGGACAGGCTCTATGGCTACACCTTC; cdr3_aa: CASSRDRLYGYTF
cdr3_length: 16; v_call: TRBV14; clone_size: NA; d_call: NA; j_call: TRBJ2-5; cdr3_nt: TGTGCCAGCAGCCATGCAGGGGGGGGGCGGTACAATGAGCAGTACTTC; cdr3_aa: CASSHAGGGRYNEQYF
cdr3_length: 14; v_call: TRBV20-1; clone_size: NA; d_call: TRBD1; j_call: TRBJ1-2; cdr3_nt: TGCAGTGCTAGGACAGGGGGCGCTGACTATGGCTACACCTTC; cdr3_aa: CSARTGGADYGYTF
cdr3_length: 15; v_call: TRBV27; clone_size: NA; d_call: NA; j_call: TRBJ1-2; cdr3_nt: TGTGCCAGCAGTTTAACCGGAAGGCCCGGGTATGGCTACACATTC; cdr3_aa: CASSLTGRPGYGYTF
cdr3_length: 12; v_call: TRBV29-1; clone_size: many; d_call: TRBD1; j_call: TRBJ2-5; cdr3_nt: TGCAGCGGTAGACAGGGGCTACAGACCCAGTACTTC; cdr3_aa: CSGRQGLQTQYF
cdr3_length: 15; v_call: TRBV13; clone_size: NA; d_call: TRBD2; j_call: TRBJ2-5; cdr3_nt: TGTGCCAGCAGCCCCGGGACTAGCGTCCACGAGACCCAGTACTTC; cdr3_aa: CASSPGTSVHETQYF
cdr3_length: 15; v_call: TRBV5-1; clone_size: NA; d_call: NA; j_call: TRBJ1-1; cdr3_nt: TGCGCCAGCAGCTTGGGGTCAGGTCTGAACACTGAAGCTTTCTTT; cdr3_aa: CASSLGSGLNTEAFF
cdr3_length: 18; v_call: TRBV7-9; clone_size: many; d_call: NA; j_call: TRBJ1-2; cdr3_nt: TGTGCCAGCAGCTTAGGTCGCGTGGGACCGAGGAGGAACTATGGCTACACCTTC; cdr3_aa: CASSLGRVGPRRNYGYTF
cdr3_length: 15; v_call: TRBV6-5; clone_size: few; d_call: TRBD1; j_call: TRBJ1-1; cdr3_nt: TGTGCCAGCAGTTACCCGGGGACAGGGAACACTGAAGCTTTCTTT; cdr3_aa: CASSYPGTGNTEAFF
cdr3_length: 13; v_call: TRBV27; clone_size: NA; d_call: NA; j_call: TRBJ1-2; cdr3_nt: TGTGCCAGCCGAGGAGGGCGCGGCTATGGCTACACCTTC; cdr3_aa: CASRGGRGYGYTF
cdr3_length: 14; v_call: TRBV4-3; clone_size: few; d_call: TRBD1; j_call: TRBJ1-1; cdr3_nt: TGCGCCAGCAGCAAGGGACAGATGAACACTGAAGCTTTCTTT; cdr3_aa: CASSKGQMNTEAFF
cdr3_length: 15; v_call: TRBV4-1; clone_size: NA; d_call: NA; j_call: TRBJ1-6; cdr3_nt: TGCGCCAGCAACCAAGAATCGTCAACGTGGTCACCCCTCCACTTT; cdr3_aa: CASNQESSTWSPLHF
cdr3_length: 15; v_call: TRBV11-2; clone_size: NA; d_call: NA; j_call: TRBJ1-1; cdr3_nt: TGTGCCAGCAGCTTTGGGGCCCAGGGGAGCACTGAAGCTTTCTTT; cdr3_aa: CASSFGAQGSTEAFF
cdr3_length: 13; v_call: TRBV5-1; clone_size: NA; d_call: NA; j_call: TRBJ2-5; cdr3_nt: TGCGCCAGCAGCTTGCAGGGCCCTGAAACCCAGTACTTC; cdr3_aa: CASSLQGPETQYF
cdr3_length: 12; v_call: TRBV28; clone_size: few; d_call: NA; j_call: TRBJ2-5; cdr3_nt: TGTGCCAGCAGTACCAGCCAAGAGACCCAGTACTTC; cdr3_aa: CASSTSQETQYF
cdr3_length: 14; v_call: TRBV12-3/TRBV12-4; clone_size: NA; d_call: TRBD2; j_call: TRBJ2-3; cdr3_nt: TGTGCCAGCACCTTGGGGGGGTATGCAGATACGCAGTATTTT; cdr3_aa: CASTLGGYADTQYF
cdr3_length: 14; v_call: TRBV14; clone_size: NA; d_call: TRBD1; j_call: TRBJ1-2; cdr3_nt: TGTGCCAGCAGCATTAGTGTGGACAGGGGTGGCTACACCTTC; cdr3_aa: CASSISVDRGGYTF
cdr3_length: 15; v_call: TRBV14; clone_size: NA; d_call: TRBD2; j_call: TRBJ2-1; cdr3_nt: TGTGCCAGCAGTCCTCTAGCGGGGAGGCGTAATGAGCAGTTCTTC; cdr3_aa: CASSPLAGRRNEQFF
cdr3_length: 15; v_call: TRBV18; clone_size: NA; d_call: NA; j_call: TRBJ1-5; cdr3_nt: TGTGCCAGCTCACCAGACGGGTTGAGCAATCAGCCCCAGCATTTT; cdr3_aa: CASSPDGLSNQPQHF
cdr3_length: 15; v_call: TRBV28; clone_size: NA; d_call: TRBD1; j_call: TRBJ2-3; cdr3_nt: TGTGCCAGCAGTCCCACAGGGGCCGCCGCAGATACGCAGTATTTT; cdr3_aa: CASSPTGAAADTQYF
cdr3_length: 14; v_call: TRBV20-1; clone_size: few; d_call: NA; j_call: TRBJ1-5; cdr3_nt: TGCAGTGCCTACTCAGTAAATAGCAATCAGCCCCAGCATTTT; cdr3_aa: CSAYSVNSNQPQHF
cdr3_length: 15; v_call: TRBV14; clone_size: few; d_call: TRBD2; j_call: TRBJ2-1; cdr3_nt: TGTGCCAGCAGTTCCGGGACTAGCGGGGGGTATGAGCAGTTCTTC; cdr3_aa: CASSSGTSGGYEQFF
cdr3_length: 15; v_call: TRBV3-1; clone_size: NA; d_call: NA; j_call: TRBJ2-7; cdr3_nt: TGTGCCAGCAGCCAAGACCGGCTAGCCTCCTACGAGCAGTACTTC; cdr3_aa: CASSQDRLASYEQYF
cdr3_length: 14; v_call: TRBV20-1; clone_size: NA; d_call: NA; j_call: TRBJ2-3; cdr3_nt: TGCAGTGCTAGAGATGTGCAGGGCCCAGATACGCAGTATTTT; cdr3_aa: CSARDVQGPDTQYF
cdr3_length: 16; v_call: TRBV3-1; clone_size: NA; d_call: NA; j_call: TRBJ2-3; cdr3_nt: TGTGCCAGCAGCCAAGTCCTTTTGGGGGGCCTAGATACGCAGTATTTT; cdr3_aa: CASSQVLLGGLDTQYF
cdr3_length: 13; v_call: TRBV6-5; clone_size: few; d_call: NA; j_call: TRBJ2-5; cdr3_nt: TGTGCCAGCAGGTCTCAGGGCCAAGAGACCCAGTACTTC; cdr3_aa: CASRSQGQETQYF
cdr3_length: 15; v_call: TRBV5-1; clone_size: few; d_call: NA; j_call: TRBJ1-1; cdr3_nt: TGCGCCAGCAGCTTGGTAGGCAGCCTTTACACTGAAGCTTTCTTT; cdr3_aa: CASSLVGSLYTEAFF
cdr3_length: 16; v_call: TRBV20-1; clone_size: many; d_call: TRBD2; j_call: TRBJ2-1; cdr3_nt: TGCAGTGCCCAGAAGGCCCTAGCGGATACCTACAATGAGCAGTTCTTC; cdr3_aa: CSAQKALADTYNEQFF
cdr3_length: 18; v_call: TRBV12-3/TRBV12-4; clone_size: NA; d_call: NA; j_call: TRBJ2-6; cdr3_nt: TGTGCCAGCAGGCACGCAGGGGACCCCGACTCTGGGGCCAACGTCCTGACTTTC; cdr3_aa: CASRHAGDPDSGANVLTF
cdr3_length: 15; v_call: TRBV7-3; clone_size: once; d_call: NA; j_call: TRBJ1-3; cdr3_nt: TGTGCCAGCAGCCCAAGGGGGTACTCTGGAAACACCATATATTTT; cdr3_aa: CASSPRGYSGNTIYF
cdr3_length: 15; v_call: TRBV10-3; clone_size: NA; d_call: NA; j_call: TRBJ2-2; cdr3_nt: TGTGCCGGGGGAAAAGACAGGTCTGGCACCGGGGAGCTGTTTTTT; cdr3_aa: CAGGKDRSGTGELFF
cdr3_length: 16; v_call: TRBV27; clone_size: NA; d_call: NA; j_call: TRBJ2-3; cdr3_nt: TGTGCCAGCAGTCCAGGGGAAGGGGCTAGCACAGATACGCAGTATTTT; cdr3_aa: CASSPGEGASTDTQYF
cdr3_length: 21; v_call: TRBV6-2/TRBV6-3; clone_size: NA; d_call: NA; j_call: TRBJ1-6; cdr3_nt: TGTGCCAGCAAAACTACGCAGGGATCGACTTTTAAGAGCTCCTATAATTCACCCCTCCACTTT; cdr3_aa: CASKTTQGSTFKSSYNSPLHF
cdr3_length: 16; v_call: TRBV14; clone_size: NA; d_call: TRBD1; j_call: TRBJ1-2; cdr3_nt: TGTGCCAGCAGCCCAGAGGGACAGGGACTCTACTATGGCTACACCTTC; cdr3_aa: CASSPEGQGLYYGYTF
cdr3_length: 18; v_call: TRBV7-3; clone_size: few; d_call: NA; j_call: TRBJ2-2; cdr3_nt: TGTGCCAGCAGCTTAACCGGCCGGGACACTCCGAACACCGGGGAGCTGTTTTTT; cdr3_aa: CASSLTGRDTPNTGELFF